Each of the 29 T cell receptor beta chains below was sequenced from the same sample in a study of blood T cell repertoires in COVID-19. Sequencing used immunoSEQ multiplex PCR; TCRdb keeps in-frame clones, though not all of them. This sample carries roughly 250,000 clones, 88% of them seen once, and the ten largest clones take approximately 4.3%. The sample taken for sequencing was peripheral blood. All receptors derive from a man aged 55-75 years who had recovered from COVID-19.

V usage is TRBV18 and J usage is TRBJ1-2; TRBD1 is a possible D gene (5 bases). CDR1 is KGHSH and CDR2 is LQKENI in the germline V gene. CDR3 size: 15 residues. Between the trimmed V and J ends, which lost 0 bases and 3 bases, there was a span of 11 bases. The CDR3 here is CASSPPVDRDYGYTF. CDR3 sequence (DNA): TGTGCCAGCTCACCACCGGTTGACAGAGACTATGGCTACACCTTC.

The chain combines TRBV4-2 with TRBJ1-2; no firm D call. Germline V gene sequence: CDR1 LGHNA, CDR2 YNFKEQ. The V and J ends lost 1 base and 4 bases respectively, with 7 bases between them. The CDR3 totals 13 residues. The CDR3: CASSQAEGYGYTF. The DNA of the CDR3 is TGTGCCAGCAGCCAAGCTGAGGGCTATGGCTACACCTTC.

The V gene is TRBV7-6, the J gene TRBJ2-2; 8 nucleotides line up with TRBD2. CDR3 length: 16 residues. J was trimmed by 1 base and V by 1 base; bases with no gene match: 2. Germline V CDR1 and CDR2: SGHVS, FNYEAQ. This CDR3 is CASSLGAGVNTGELFF. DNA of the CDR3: TGTGCCAGCAGCTTAGGAGCGGGGGTGAACACCGGGGAGCTGTTTTTT.

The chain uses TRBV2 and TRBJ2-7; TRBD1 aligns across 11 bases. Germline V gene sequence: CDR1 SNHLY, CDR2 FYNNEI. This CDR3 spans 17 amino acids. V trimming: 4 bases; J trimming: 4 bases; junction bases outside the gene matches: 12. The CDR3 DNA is TGTGCCAGCAGTGCGGGACAGGGGGAGCTGACAAAATACGAGCAGTACTTC. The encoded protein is CASSAGQGELTKYEQYF. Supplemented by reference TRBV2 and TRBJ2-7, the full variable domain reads EPEVTQTPSHQVTQMGQEVILRCVPISNHLYFYWYRQILGQKVEFLVSFYNNEISEKSEIFDDQFSVERPDGSNFTLKIRSTKLEDSAMYFCASSAGQGELTKYEQYFGPGTRLTVT.

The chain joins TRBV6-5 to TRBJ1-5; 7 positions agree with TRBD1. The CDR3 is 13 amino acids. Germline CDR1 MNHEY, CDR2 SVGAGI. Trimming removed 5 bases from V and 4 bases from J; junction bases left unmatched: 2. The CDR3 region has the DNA TGTGCCAGCAGTCGACAGGGTAATCAGCCCCAGCATTTT. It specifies CASSRQGNQPQHF.

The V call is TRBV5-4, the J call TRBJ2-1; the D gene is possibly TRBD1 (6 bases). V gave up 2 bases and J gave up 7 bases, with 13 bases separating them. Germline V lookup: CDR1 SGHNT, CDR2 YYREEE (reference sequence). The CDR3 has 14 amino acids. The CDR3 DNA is TGTGCCAGCAGCTTCCCAGGGGCGAGGAATGAGCAGTTCTTC. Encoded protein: CASSFPGARNEQFF.

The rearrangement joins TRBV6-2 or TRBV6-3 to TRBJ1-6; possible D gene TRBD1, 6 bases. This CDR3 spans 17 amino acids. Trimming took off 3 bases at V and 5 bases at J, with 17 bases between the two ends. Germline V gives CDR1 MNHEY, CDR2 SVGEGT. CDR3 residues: CASSYERGAADNSPLHF. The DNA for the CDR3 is TGTGCCAGCAGTTATGAACGGGGGGCTGCCGATAATTCACCCCTCCACTTT.

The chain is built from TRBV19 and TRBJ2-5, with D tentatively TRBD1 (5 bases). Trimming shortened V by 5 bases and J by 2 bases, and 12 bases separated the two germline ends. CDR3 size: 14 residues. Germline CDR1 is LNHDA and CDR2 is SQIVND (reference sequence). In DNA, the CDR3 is TGTGCCAGTAGTCCTGGGGCTTTACAAGAGACCCAGTACTTC. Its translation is CASSPGALQETQYF.

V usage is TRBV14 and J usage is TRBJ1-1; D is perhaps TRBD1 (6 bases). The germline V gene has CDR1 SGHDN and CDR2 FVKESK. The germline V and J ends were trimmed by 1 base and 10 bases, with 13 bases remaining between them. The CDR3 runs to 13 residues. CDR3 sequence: CASSQVRGGLAFF. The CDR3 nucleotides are TGTGCCAGCAGCCAAGTAAGAGGGGGATTAGCTTTCTTT.

The CDR3, as DNA: TGTGCCAGCAAGTCCAGGGGGCAGGAGGGCTACACCTTC. Protein sequence: CASKSRGQEGYTF. The gene calls are TRBV12-3 or TRBV12-4 and TRBJ1-2; 8 positions match TRBD1. V lost 7 bases to trimming and J lost 8 bases; unmatched junction nucleotides: 9. CDR3 length: 13 amino acids.

CDR3 in amino acids: CASSLNLEQPQHF. The DNA for the CDR3 is TGTGCCAGCAGCTTAAACTTGGAGCAGCCCCAGCATTTT. The gene calls are TRBV11-1 and TRBJ1-5, with D unresolved. Looked up from germline, CDR1 is SGHAT and CDR2 is FQDESV (reference sequence). This CDR3 contains 13 residues. Trimming cost V 2 bases and J 7 bases, with 9 bases left between them.

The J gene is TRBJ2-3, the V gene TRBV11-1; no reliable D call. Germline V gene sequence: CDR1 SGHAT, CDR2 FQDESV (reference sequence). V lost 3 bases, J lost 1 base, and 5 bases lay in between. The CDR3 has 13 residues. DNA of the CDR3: TGTGCCAGCAGCTTGGCGGGCACAGATACGCAGTATTTT. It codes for CASSLAGTDTQYF.

The CDR3 DNA reads as TGTGCCAGCAGCCAAAGGGGGAACACTGAAGCTTTCTTT. This codes for CASSQRGNTEAFF. The chain combines TRBV7-9 with TRBJ1-1, with a tentative D call TRBD1 (5 bases). This CDR3 is built from 13 residues. Germline V gives CDR1 SEHNR, CDR2 FQNEAQ (reference sequence). Trimming cost V 5 bases and J 1 base, with 8 bases left between them. Using reference TRBV7-9 and TRBJ1-1 for the parts outside the CDR3, the full variable domain is DTGVSQNPRHKITKRGQNVTFRCDPISEHNRLYWYRQTLGQGPEFLTYFQNEAQLEKSRLLSDRFSAERPKGSFSTLEIQRTEQGDSAMYLCASSQRGNTEAFFGQGTRLTVV.

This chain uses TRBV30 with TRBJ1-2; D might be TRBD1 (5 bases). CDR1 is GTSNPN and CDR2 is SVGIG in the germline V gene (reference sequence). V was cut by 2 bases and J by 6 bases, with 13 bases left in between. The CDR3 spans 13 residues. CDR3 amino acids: CAWSQGFSNGYTF. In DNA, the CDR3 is TGTGCCTGGAGTCAGGGTTTCTCTAATGGCTACACCTTC.

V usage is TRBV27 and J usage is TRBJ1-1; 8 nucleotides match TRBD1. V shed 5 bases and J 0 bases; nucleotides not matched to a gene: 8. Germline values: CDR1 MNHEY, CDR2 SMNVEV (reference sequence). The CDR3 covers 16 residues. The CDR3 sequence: CASSTRTGHMNTEAFF. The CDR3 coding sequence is TGTGCCAGCAGTACCCGGACAGGGCACATGAACACTGAAGCTTTCTTT.

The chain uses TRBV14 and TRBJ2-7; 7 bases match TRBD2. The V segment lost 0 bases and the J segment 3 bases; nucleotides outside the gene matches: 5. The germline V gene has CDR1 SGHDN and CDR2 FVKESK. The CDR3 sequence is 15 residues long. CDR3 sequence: CASSQDRREVYEQYF. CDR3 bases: TGTGCCAGCAGCCAAGACCGCCGGGAGGTCTACGAGCAGTACTTC.

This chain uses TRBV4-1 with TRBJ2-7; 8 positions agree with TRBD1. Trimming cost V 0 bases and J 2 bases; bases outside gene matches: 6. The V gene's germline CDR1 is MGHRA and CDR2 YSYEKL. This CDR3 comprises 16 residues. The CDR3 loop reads CASSQEPGTGPYEQYF. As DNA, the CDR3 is TGCGCCAGCAGCCAAGAACCCGGGACAGGACCCTACGAGCAGTACTTC.

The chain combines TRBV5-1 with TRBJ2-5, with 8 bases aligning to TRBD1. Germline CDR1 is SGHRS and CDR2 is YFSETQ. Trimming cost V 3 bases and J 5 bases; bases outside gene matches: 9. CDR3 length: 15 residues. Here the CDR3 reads CASSWAGQGGETQYF. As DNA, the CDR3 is TGCGCCAGCAGCTGGGCAGGACAGGGCGGGGAGACCCAGTACTTC.

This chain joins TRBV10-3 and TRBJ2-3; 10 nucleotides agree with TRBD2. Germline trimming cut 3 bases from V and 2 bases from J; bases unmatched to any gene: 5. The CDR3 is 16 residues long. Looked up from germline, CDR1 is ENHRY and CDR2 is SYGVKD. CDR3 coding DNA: TGTGCCATCAGTGACCCAGCGGGGGGGACCACAGATACGCAGTATTTT. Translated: CAISDPAGGTTDTQYF.

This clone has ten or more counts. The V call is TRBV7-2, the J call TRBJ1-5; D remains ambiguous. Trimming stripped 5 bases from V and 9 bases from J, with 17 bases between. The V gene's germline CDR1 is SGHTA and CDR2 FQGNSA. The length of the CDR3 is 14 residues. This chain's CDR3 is CASSLVPLQAPQHF. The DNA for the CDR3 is TGTGCCAGCAGCCTGGTCCCCCTGCAGGCGCCCCAGCATTTT.

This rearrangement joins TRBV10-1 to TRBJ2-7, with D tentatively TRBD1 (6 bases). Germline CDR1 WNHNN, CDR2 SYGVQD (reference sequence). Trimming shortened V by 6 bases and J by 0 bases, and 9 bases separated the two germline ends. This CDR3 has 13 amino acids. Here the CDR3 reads CASSTGISYEQYF. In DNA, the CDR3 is TGCGCCAGCAGCACAGGGATCTCCTACGAGCAGTACTTC.

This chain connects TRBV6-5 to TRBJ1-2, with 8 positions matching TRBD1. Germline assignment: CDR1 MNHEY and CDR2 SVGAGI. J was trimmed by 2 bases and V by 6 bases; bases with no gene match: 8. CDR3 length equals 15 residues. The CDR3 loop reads CASSQGQVKNYGYTF. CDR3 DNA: TGTGCCAGCAGCCAGGGACAGGTAAAAAACTATGGCTACACCTTC.

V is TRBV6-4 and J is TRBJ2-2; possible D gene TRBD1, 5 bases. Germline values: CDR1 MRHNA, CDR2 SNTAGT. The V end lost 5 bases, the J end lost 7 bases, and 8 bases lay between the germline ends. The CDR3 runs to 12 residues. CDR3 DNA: TGTGCCAGCAGTCATACAGGCGGGGAGCTGTTTTTT. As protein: CASSHTGGELFF.

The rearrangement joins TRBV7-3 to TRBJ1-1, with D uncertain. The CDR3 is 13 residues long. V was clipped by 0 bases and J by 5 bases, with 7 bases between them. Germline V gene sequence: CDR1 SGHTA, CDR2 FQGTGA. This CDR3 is CASSLTTETEAFF. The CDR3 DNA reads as TGTGCCAGCAGCTTAACGACGGAGACTGAAGCTTTCTTT. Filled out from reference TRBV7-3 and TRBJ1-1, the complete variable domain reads GAGVSQTPSNKVTEKGKYVELRCDPISGHTALYWYRQSLGQGPEFLIYFQGTGAADDSGLPNDRFFAVRPEGSVSTLKIQRTERGDSAVYLCASSLTTETEAFFGQGTRLTVV.

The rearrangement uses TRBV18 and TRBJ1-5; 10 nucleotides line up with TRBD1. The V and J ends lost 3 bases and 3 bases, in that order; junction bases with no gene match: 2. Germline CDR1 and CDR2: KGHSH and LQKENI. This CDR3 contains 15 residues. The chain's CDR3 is CASSPGQGYNQPQHF. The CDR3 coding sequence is TGTGCCAGCTCACCGGGACAGGGGTACAATCAGCCCCAGCATTTT. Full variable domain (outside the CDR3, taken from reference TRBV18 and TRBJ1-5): NAGVMQNPRHLVRRRGQEARLRCSPMKGHSHVYWYRQLPEEGLKFMVYLQKENIIDESGMPKERFSAEFPKEGPSILRIQQVVRGDSAAYFCASSPGQGYNQPQHFGDGTRLSIL.

Written as DNA, the CDR3 is TGTGCCAGCAGCCTGACCGACGGCGGCTCTGGAAACACCATATATTTT. Translated, it gives CASSLTDGGSGNTIYF. The chain has TRBV6-2 or TRBV6-3 and TRBJ1-3; D call uncertain. Germline CDR1 MNHEY, CDR2 SVGEGT. Trimming took off 6 bases at V and 0 bases at J, with 15 bases between the two ends. The CDR3 is made up of 16 amino acids.

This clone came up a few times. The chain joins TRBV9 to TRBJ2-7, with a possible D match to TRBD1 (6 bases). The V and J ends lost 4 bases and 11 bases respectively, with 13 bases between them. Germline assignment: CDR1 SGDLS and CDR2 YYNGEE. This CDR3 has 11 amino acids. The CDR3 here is CASSSTGHKYF. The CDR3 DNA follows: TGTGCCAGCAGCTCCACGGGACACAAGTACTTC.

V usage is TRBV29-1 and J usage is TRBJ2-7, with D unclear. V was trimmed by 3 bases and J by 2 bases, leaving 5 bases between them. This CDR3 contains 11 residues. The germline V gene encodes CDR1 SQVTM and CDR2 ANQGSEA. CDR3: CSVETAYEQYF. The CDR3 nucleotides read TGCAGCGTTGAGACTGCCTACGAGCAGTACTTC.

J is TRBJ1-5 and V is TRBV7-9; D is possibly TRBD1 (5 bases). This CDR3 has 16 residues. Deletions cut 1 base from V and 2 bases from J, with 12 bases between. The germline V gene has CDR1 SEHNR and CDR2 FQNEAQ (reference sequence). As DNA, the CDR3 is TGTGCCAGCAGCTTAGTGGGGGGACCCGGCAATCAGCCCCAGCATTTT. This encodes CASSLVGGPGNQPQHF.